The 13 T cell receptor beta chains reported below all come from one sample, sequenced in a study of cytomegalovirus exposure and HLA in healthy donors. The study ran its PCR with 60 Vbeta and 13 Jbeta primers. TCRdb's table, derived via immunoSEQ multiplex PCR, lists solely in-frame clones and lacks some. Its table lists 100,000 to 150,000 clones. The sequenced material came from PBMCs. The source of these receptors is a man aged 35-49 years in good health and CMV-seronegative.

This chain connects TRBV4-3 to TRBJ1-1, with 11 bases lining up with TRBD1. Trimming removed 1 base from V and 1 base from J; junction bases left unmatched: 5. CDR3 length equals 17 residues. The germline gives CDR1 LGHNA, CDR2 YSLEER. CDR3 sequence: CASSQGPGTGGNTEAFF. As DNA, the CDR3 is TGCGCCAGCAGCCAAGGTCCCGGGACAGGGGGGAACACTGAAGCTTTCTTT.

The genes are TRBV29-1 and TRBJ1-1; tentative D call: TRBD1 (5 bases). CDR1 and CDR2 (germline): SQVTM, ANQGSEA. The CDR3 has 12 residues. The CDR3 DNA is TGCACGGGGGTTGGCGGGAACACTGAAGCTTTCTTT. This encodes CTGVGGNTEAFF. The full variable domain, completed using reference TRBV29-1 and TRBJ1-1, is SAVISQKPSRDICQRGTSLTIQCQVDSQVTMMFWYRQQPGQSLTLIATANQGSEATYESGFVIDKFPISRPNLTFSTLTVSNMSPEDSSIYLCTGVGGNTEAFFGQGTRLTVV.

This chain links TRBV5-1 with TRBJ2-1; 8 positions match TRBD2. The V and J ends lost 4 bases and 1 base, in that order; junction bases with no gene match: 4. This CDR3 has 15 amino acids. Germline lookup yields CDR1 SGHRS and CDR2 YFSETQ. The CDR3 sequence is CASSRSGTSYNEQFF. CDR3 nucleotides: TGCGCCAGCAGCCGTAGCGGGACGTCCTACAATGAGCAGTTCTTC.

The chain couples TRBV30 to TRBJ1-6; weak D call: TRBD1 (6 bases). The CDR3 length is 14 residues. V was trimmed by 2 bases and J by 8 bases, leaving 13 bases between them. Germline V lookup: CDR1 GTSNPN, CDR2 SVGIG (reference sequence). The CDR3 here is CAWSIVGTYSPLHF. In DNA, the CDR3 is TGTGCCTGGAGTATAGTGGGGACATATTCACCCCTCCACTTT.

The chain recombines TRBV9 with TRBJ2-3, with a tentative D call TRBD1 (7 bases). Germline V gene sequence: CDR1 SGDLS, CDR2 YYNGEE. V lost 5 bases and J lost 5, with 21 bases in between. The CDR3 has 16 amino acids. The CDR3: CASSAYGGTAEDTQYF. CDR3 in DNA: TGTGCCAGCAGTGCCTATGGGGGGACAGCAGAAGATACGCAGTATTTT. Full variable domain (missing parts from reference TRBV9 and TRBJ2-3): DSGVTQTPKHLITATGQRVTLRCSPRSGDLSVYWYQQSLDQGLQFLIQYYNGEERAKGNILERFSAQQFPDLHSELNLSSLELGDSALYFCASSAYGGTAEDTQYFGPGTRLTVL.

The rearrangement links TRBV9 to TRBJ2-2; D remains ambiguous. The germline V gene has CDR1 SGDLS and CDR2 YYNGEE. V lost 2 bases, J lost 1 base, and 12 bases lay in between. This CDR3 is 16 amino acids long. The CDR3 nucleotides read TGTGCCAGCAGCGTCAGTAGCAGACTGAACACCGGGGAGCTGTTTTTT. Amino acids: CASSVSSRLNTGELFF.

The genes are TRBV5-1 and TRBJ2-7, with unresolved D. Germline V gene data show CDR1 as SGHRS and CDR2 as YFSETQ. CDR3 size: 12 residues. V was pared by 0 bases and J by 4 bases, with 5 bases between. The CDR3 nucleotides read TGCGCCAGCAGCTTGGACAAATACGAGCAGTACTTC. Translated: CASSLDKYEQYF.

The CDR3 here is CASSGGGLAGEQETQYF. In DNA, the CDR3 is TGTGCCAGTAGTGGGGGGGGACTAGCGGGAGAGCAAGAGACCCAGTACTTC. The chain carries TRBV19 and TRBJ2-5; the match to TRBD2 covers 14 bases. Germline V gene sequence: CDR1 LNHDA, CDR2 SQIVND (reference sequence). V gave up 5 bases and J gave up 2 bases; unmatched junction bases: 7. This CDR3 has 17 residues.

The chain joins TRBV10-3 to TRBJ2-7, with D possibly TRBD2 on 6 matching bases. V lost 0 bases and J lost 9, with 21 bases in between. The CDR3 has 16 amino acids. Germline loops: CDR1 ENHRY, CDR2 SYGVKD. The CDR3 here is CAISESTVSGLRGQYF. Written as DNA, the CDR3 is TGTGCCATCAGTGAGTCTACGGTTAGCGGCCTACGAGGGCAGTACTTC.

This chain joins TRBV28 and TRBJ2-2; tentative D call: TRBD1 (7 bases). The V gene's germline CDR1 is MDHEN and CDR2 SYDVKM. Trimming shortened V by 5 bases and J by 5 bases, and 15 bases separated the two germline ends. This CDR3 spans 15 amino acids. CDR3 sequence (DNA): TGTGCCAGCAGTCTACAGGGGAGGAAAACCGGGGAGCTGTTTTTT. Residues: CASSLQGRKTGELFF.

The chain joins TRBV28 to TRBJ2-7; tentatively, D is TRBD2 (5 bases). There are 13 residues in the CDR3. Trimming cost V 5 bases and J 3 bases, with 11 bases left between them. Germline CDR1 and CDR2: MDHEN and SYDVKM. DNA for the CDR3: TGTGCCAGCAGTGAGACTGCGGGCTACGAGCAGTACTTC. Protein sequence: CASSETAGYEQYF.

The rearrangement links TRBV5-1 to TRBJ1-6, with a weak D call TRBD1 (6 bases). The germline gives CDR1 SGHRS, CDR2 YFSETQ. The CDR3 covers 16 residues. V was cut by 4 bases and J by 3 bases, with 14 bases left in between. CDR3 sequence reads: CASSLTQDSYNSPLHF. Here the CDR3 DNA reads TGCGCCAGCAGCCTGACCCAGGACAGCTATAATTCACCCCTCCACTTT.

V and J are TRBV19 and TRBJ2-7; 11 nucleotides agree with TRBD1. Trimming at V came to 5 bases and at J to 3 bases, leaving 3 bases not matched to a gene. Per the germline V gene, CDR1 is LNHDA and CDR2 is SQIVND (reference sequence). The CDR3 length is 14 residues. As DNA, the CDR3 is TGTGCCAGTAGTCGGACAGGGGGCCACTACGAGCAGTACTTC. Translating gives CASSRTGGHYEQYF.